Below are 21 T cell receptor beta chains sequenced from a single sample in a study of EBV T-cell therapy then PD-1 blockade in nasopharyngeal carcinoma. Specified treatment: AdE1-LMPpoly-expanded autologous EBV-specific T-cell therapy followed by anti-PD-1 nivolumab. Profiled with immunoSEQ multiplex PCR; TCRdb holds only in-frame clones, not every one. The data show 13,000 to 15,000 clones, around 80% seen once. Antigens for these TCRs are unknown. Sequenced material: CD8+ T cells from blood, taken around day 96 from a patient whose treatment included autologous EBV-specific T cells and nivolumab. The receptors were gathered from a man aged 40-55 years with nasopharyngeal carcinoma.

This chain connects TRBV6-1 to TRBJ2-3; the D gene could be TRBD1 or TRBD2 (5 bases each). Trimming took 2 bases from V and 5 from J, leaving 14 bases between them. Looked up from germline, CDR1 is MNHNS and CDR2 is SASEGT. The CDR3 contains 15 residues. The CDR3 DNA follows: TGTGCCAGCAGTGAACTTGGGGGAACGGGAGATACGCAGTATTTT. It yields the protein CASSELGGTGDTQYF.

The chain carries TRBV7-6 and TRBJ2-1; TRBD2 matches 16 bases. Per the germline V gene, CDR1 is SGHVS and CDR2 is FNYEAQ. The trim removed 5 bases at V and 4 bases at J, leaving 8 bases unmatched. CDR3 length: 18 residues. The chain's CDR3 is CASSPGTSGGARYNEQFF. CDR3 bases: TGTGCCAGCAGCCCCGGGACTAGCGGGGGGGCCAGGTACAATGAGCAGTTCTTC. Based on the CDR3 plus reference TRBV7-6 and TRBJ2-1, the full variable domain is GAGVSQSPRYKVTKRGQDVALRCDPISGHVSLYWYRQALGQGPEFLTYFNYEAQQDKSGLPNDRFSAERPEGSISTLTIQRTEQRDSAMYRCASSPGTSGGARYNEQFFGPGTRLTVL.

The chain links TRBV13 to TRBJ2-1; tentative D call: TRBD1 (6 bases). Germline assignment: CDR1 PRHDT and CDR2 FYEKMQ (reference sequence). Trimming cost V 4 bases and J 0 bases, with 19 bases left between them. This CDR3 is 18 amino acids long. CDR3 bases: TGTGCCAGCAGCTCAGGGGTCTTTCAGGGCGGCTCCTACAATGAGCAGTTCTTC. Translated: CASSSGVFQGGSYNEQFF.

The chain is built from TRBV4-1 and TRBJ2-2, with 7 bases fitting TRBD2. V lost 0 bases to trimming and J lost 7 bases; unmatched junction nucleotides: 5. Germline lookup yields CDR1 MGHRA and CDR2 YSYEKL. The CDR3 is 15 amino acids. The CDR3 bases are TGCGCCAGCAGCCAAGAGGGAGGGGACGGCGGGGAGCTGTTTTTT. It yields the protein CASSQEGGDGGELFF.

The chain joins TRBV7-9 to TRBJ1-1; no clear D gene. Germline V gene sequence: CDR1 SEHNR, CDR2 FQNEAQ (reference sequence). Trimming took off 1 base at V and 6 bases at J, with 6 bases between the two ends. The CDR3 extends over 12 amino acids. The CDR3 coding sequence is TGTGCCAGCAGCTTAGGGCTACCTGAAGCTTTCTTT. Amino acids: CASSLGLPEAFF.

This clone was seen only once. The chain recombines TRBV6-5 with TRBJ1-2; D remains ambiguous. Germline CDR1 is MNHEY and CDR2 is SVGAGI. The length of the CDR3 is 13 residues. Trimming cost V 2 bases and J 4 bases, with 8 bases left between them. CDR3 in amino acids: CASSYEGSYGYTF. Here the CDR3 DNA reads TGTGCCAGCAGTTACGAAGGTTCCTATGGCTACACCTTC.

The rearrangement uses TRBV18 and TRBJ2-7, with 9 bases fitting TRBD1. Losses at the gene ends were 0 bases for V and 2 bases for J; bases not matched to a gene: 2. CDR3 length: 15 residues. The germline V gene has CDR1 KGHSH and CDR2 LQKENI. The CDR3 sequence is CASSPPGQGPYEQYF. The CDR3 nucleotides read TGTGCCAGCTCACCACCGGGACAGGGTCCCTACGAGCAGTACTTC.

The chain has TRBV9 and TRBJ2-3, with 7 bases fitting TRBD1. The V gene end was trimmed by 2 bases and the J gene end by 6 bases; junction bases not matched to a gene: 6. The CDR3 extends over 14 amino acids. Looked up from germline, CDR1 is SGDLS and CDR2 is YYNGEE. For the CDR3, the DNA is TGTGCCAGCAGCGTTTTGACAGGGATGGATACGCAGTATTTT. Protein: CASSVLTGMDTQYF.

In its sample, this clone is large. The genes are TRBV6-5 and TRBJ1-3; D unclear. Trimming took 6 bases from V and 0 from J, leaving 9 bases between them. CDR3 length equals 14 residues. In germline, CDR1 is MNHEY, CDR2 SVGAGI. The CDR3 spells CASSRLPSGNTIYF. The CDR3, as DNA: TGTGCCAGCAGCCGGCTCCCCTCTGGAAACACCATATATTTT.

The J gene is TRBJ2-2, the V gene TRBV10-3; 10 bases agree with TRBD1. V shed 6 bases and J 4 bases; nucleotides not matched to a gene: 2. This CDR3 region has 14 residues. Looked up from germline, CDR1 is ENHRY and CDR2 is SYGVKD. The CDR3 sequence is CAISGQGGTGELFF. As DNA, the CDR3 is TGTGCCATCAGCGGACAGGGGGGCACCGGGGAGCTGTTTTTT.

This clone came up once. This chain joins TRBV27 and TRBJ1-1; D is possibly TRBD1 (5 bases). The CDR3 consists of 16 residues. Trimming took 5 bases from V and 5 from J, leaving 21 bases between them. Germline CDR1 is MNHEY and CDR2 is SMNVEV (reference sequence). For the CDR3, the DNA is TGTGCCAGCAGTCCCCAGGGCGGCGGTCTTCGGACTGAAGCTTTCTTT. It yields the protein CASSPQGGGLRTEAFF.

CDR3 DNA: TGTGCCACCAGCATGAGGACAGGGGAGTTCAATGAGCAGTTCTTC. Amino acid sequence: CATSMRTGEFNEQFF. The V and J genes are TRBV15 and TRBJ2-1, with 9 bases aligning to TRBD1. Trimming at V came to 4 bases and at J to 6 bases, leaving 7 bases not matched to a gene. This CDR3 contains 15 residues. Per germline, CDR1 LNHNV and CDR2 YYDKDF (reference sequence).

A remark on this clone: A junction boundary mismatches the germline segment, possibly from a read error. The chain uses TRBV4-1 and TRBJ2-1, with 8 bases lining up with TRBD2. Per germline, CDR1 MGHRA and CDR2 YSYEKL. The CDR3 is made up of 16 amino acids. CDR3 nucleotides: TGCGCCAGCAGCCAAACGGAGCGGGGGTCTCTTAATGGGCAGTTCTTC. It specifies CASSQTERGSLNGQFF.

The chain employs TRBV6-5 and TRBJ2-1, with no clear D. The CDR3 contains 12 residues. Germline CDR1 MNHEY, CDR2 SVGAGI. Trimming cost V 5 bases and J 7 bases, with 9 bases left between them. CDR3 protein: CASSPSKNEQFF. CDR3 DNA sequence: TGTGCCAGCAGTCCATCTAAGAATGAGCAGTTCTTC.

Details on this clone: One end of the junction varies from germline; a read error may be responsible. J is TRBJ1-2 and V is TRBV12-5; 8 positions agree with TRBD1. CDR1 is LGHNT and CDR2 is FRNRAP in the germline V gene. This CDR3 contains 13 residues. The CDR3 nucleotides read TGTGCTAGTGGCTTGGACAGGGACTATGGCTACACCTTC. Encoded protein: CASGLDRDYGYTF.

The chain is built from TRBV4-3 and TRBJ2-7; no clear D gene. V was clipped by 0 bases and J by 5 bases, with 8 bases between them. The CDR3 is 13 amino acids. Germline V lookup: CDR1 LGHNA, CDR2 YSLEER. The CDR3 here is CASSQDRGHEQYF. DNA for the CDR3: TGCGCCAGCAGCCAAGATCGAGGCCACGAGCAGTACTTC.

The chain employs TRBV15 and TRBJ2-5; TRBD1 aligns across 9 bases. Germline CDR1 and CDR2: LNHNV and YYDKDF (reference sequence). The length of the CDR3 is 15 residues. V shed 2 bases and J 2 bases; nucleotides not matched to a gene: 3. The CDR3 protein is CATSRRTGVQETQYF. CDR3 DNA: TGTGCCACCAGCAGACGGACAGGGGTACAAGAGACCCAGTACTTC.

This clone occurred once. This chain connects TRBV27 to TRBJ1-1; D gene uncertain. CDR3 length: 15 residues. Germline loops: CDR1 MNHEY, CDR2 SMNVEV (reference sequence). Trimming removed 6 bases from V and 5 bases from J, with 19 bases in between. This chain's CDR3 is CASSPLRGQVTEAFF. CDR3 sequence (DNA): TGTGCCAGCAGCCCCCTGAGAGGGCAAGTGACTGAAGCTTTCTTT.

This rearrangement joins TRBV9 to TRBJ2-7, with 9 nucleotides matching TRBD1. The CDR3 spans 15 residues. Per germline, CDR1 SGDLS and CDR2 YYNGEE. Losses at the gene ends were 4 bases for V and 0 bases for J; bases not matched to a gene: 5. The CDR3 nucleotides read TGTGCCAGCAGCAACCAGGACAGGGGCTCCTACGAGCAGTACTTC. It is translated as CASSNQDRGSYEQYF. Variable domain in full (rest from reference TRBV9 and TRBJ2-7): DSGVTQTPKHLITATGQRVTLRCSPRSGDLSVYWYQQSLDQGLQFLIQYYNGEERAKGNILERFSAQQFPDLHSELNLSSLELGDSALYFCASSNQDRGSYEQYFGPGTRLTVT.

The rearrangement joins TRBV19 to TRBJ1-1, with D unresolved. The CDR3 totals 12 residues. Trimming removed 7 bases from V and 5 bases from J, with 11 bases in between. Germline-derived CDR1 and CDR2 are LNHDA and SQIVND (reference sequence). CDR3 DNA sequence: TGTGCCAGTATCGGAGGTGGGACTGAAGCTTTCTTT. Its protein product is CASIGGGTEAFF.

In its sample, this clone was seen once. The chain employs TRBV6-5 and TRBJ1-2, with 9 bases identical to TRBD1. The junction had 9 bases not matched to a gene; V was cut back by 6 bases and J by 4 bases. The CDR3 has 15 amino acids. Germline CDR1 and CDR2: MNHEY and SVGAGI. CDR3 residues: CASRTRQDRGYGYTF. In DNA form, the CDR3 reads TGTGCCAGCAGAACCCGCCAGGACAGGGGCTATGGCTACACCTTC.